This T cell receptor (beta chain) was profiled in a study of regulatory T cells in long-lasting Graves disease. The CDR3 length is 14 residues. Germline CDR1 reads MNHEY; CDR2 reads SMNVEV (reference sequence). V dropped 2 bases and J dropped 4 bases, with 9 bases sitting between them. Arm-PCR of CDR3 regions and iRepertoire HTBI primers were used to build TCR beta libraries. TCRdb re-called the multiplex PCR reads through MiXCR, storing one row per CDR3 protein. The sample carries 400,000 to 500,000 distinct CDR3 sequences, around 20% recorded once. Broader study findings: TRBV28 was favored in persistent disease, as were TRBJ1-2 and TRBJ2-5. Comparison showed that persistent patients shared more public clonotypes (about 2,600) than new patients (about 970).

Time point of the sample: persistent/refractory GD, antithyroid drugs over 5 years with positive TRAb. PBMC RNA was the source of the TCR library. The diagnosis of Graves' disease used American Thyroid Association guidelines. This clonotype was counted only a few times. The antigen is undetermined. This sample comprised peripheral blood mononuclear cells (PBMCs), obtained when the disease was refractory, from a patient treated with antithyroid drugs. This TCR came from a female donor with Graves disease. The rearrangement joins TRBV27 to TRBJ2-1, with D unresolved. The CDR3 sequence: CASSLGWGYNEQFF. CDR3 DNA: TGTGCCAGCAGTTTAGGGTGGGGATACAATGAGCAGTTCTTC.